Reported below is one TCR beta chain. This clonotype was recorded at least ten times. The antigen this receptor binds is unknown. No quality values exist for individual bases; no much larger clone is one base distant. Ophthalmopathy patients had moderately to severely active disease, Clinical Activity Score of at least 3, NOSPECS grade of at least 4, and duration under 3 months. The study excluded patients with uncontrolled infections, other autoimmune diseases, pregnancy or lactation. Clinical symptoms, serum thyroxine and TRAb, thyroid ultrasound, and orbital computed tomography formed the basis for the diagnoses. PBMCs were separated from under 11 ml of fresh peripheral blood using Ficoll-Paque density gradient centrifugation. Total RNA was extracted using Trizol reagent, and RNA quality was assessed on an Agilent 2100 Bioanalyzer. This sample is drawn from a study of T cells in Graves' hyperthyroidism and ophthalmopathy (dated by TCRdb to between 2018 and 2020). Study-level background: Peripheral blood was collected at initial diagnosis, before any treatment. Whether ophthalmopathy could be predicted prospectively was tested in an independent validation cohort made up of 18 hyperthyroidism patients plus 17 patients who later progressed to ophthalmopathy. The study also compared thyroid tissue and blood T-cell repertoires from more than 5 Graves' hyperthyroidism patients. For training and testing, the 100 or so patients in the discovery cohort were randomly divided in a 7:3 ratio. To identify TCR V-J signatures that set the groups apart, the researchers used a discovery cohort of 90 to 100 patients, made up of around 42 with Graves' ophthalmopathy and 57 with stable Graves' hyperthyroidism. After sampling, hyperthyroidism patients received methimazole starting at 30 mg daily, and ophthalmopathy patients received high-dose intravenous methylprednisolone. TCR Vbeta CDR3 sequencing of 120 to 150 peripheral blood samples (under 45 ophthalmopathy, over 70 hyperthyroidism and about 17 progressor patients) is reported in the paper.

The TCR beta CDR3 regions were amplified from the RNA transcripts. A first-round RT-PCR of the TCR CDR3 used the HTBI primer set with the Qiagen OneStep RT-PCR kit. Libraries were constructed in a second round of multiplex PCR, after which size selection and purification were carried out. Paired-end sequencing of the libraries was performed with 100 bp reads on an Illumina HiSeq2000. The study's processing was this. SOAPnuke was used to process the raw data, with reads discarded if the reads contained adapters or uncalled bases, had a mean Phred below 15, or lacked an exact constant-primer or identifier match. COPE v1.2.5 was used to merge the high-quality paired reads, and each unique nucleotide sequence was defined as a clonotype. Clonotypes were aligned to IMGT TRBV, TRBD and TRBJ reference segments using MiTCR v1.1. The analysis was restricted to V-J combinations with a frequency above 0.0001, which together covered about 99% of the repertoires. The TCS score was defined as F50 (clonal expansion) divided by E x V (chaos), with BLOSUM62-based TCRdist calculated between CDR3 peptides within each V-J. Welch's t-statistics and random forest reduced just over 500 V-J features to roughly 13, which were used in a naive Bayes classifier (R e1071). Clones were called with MiXCR by TCRdb after fastp trimmed the public reads at Q25, and only in-frame beta chains were retained. One record per CDR3 amino acid sequence lists the most common genes and DNA. These V and J calls originate from TCRdb's pipeline instead of the authors' own analysis. The sample records some 500,000 distinct CDR3 sequences, approximately 25% of which are singletons. In total, the top ten clones hold approximately 10% of the sample.

Points the paper makes about the study in general: No statistical method was used to set the sample size in advance, and investigators knew the group allocation. A model built on a 13 V-J signature distinguished ophthalmopathy from stable hyperthyroidism, reaching roughly 88% sensitivity and 81% to 83% specificity in cross-validation and 80%/75% in testing. Most expanded thyroid clonotypes (frequency above 0.001) were also found in blood, which suggests that blood repertoires may mirror thyroid immune responses. In validation, the model predicted progression to ophthalmopathy a median of roughly 6.2 months before onset, with roughly 70% sensitivity and roughly 79% specificity.

This TCR came from a woman under 40 with Graves' ophthalmopathy. Sequencing was carried out using blood.

The CDR3 here reads CASSPSGTGRGGYTF. The DNA reads as follows: TGTGCCAGCAGTCCATCCGGGACAGGGAGAGGAGGCTACACCTTC. The sequence is built from TRBV6-5 and TRBJ1-2, with 9 central nucleotides matching TRBD1. The CDR3 has 15 amino acids, counting the end cysteine and phenylalanine. Kept here is only the CDR3 DNA, which spans 45 bases and is read in frame from base 1. The germline V gene encodes CDR1 MNHEY and CDR2 SVGAGI. V ends up 5 bases short and J 8 bases short, with an unmatched junction base count of 12.